These 29 T cell receptor beta chains were all obtained from the same sample, sequenced in a study of cytomegalovirus exposure and HLA in healthy donors. Amplification used 60 Vbeta primers and 13 Jbeta primers. Repertoires were generated with immunoSEQ multiplex PCR, while TCRdb's copy carries only in-frame clones and drops some. The sample has some 130,000 clones, roughly two thirds seen once; the top ten hold around 1.6%. Sequences were obtained from PBMCs. The receptors come from a young man in good health and CMV-seropositive.

The chain employs TRBV7-2 and TRBJ2-7, with D possibly being TRBD2 (6 bases). Germline CDR1 is SGHTA and CDR2 is FQGNSA. V lost 1 base to trimming and J lost 3 bases, with 7 bases between them. CDR3 length: 13 residues. CDR3: CASSLVGGYEQYF. The CDR3 DNA is TGTGCCAGCAGCTTAGTGGGGGGCTACGAGCAGTACTTC.

The CDR3 coding sequence is TGTGCCAGCAGTACCGGGACTAGCGGATATCAAGAGACCCAGTACTTC. The encoded protein is CASSTGTSGYQETQYF. The genes are TRBV6-8 and TRBJ2-5; 11 bases align to TRBD2. The CDR3 consists of 16 residues. The ends lost 5 bases at V and 2 bases at J; junction bases unmatched: 7. In germline, CDR1 is MNHGY, CDR2 SAAAGT.

This clone was observed a few times. V usage is TRBV9 and J usage is TRBJ1-6; D is ambiguous. This CDR3 comprises 15 residues. Germline V CDR1 and CDR2: SGDLS, YYNGEE. V lost 3 bases to trimming and J lost 7 bases, with 14 bases between them. The CDR3 is CASSGAYSLNSPLHF. DNA of the CDR3: TGTGCCAGCAGCGGAGCTTATTCCTTGAATTCACCCCTCCACTTT. The whole variable domain, filled in from reference TRBV9 and TRBJ1-6, reads DSGVTQTPKHLITATGQRVTLRCSPRSGDLSVYWYQQSLDQGLQFLIQYYNGEERAKGNILERFSAQQFPDLHSELNLSSLELGDSALYFCASSGAYSLNSPLHFGNGTRLTVT.

This chain uses TRBV19 with TRBJ2-3; 10 nucleotides align to TRBD2. The CDR3 is made up of 15 amino acids. Germline V gene sequence: CDR1 LNHDA, CDR2 SQIVND (reference sequence). With V trimmed by 6 bases and J by 0 bases, 3 bases remained unmatched. Here the CDR3 DNA reads TGTGCCAGTAGGAGGACTAGCGGAAGCACAGATACGCAGTATTTT. This encodes CASRRTSGSTDTQYF. Drawing the rest from reference TRBV19 and TRBJ2-3, the complete variable domain is DGGITQSPKYLFRKEGQNVTLSCEQNLNHDAMYWYRQDPGQGLRLIYYSQIVNDFQKGDIAEGYSVSREKKESFPLTVTSAQKNPTAFYLCASRRTSGSTDTQYFGPGTRLTVL.

This clone was detected only a few times. The gene calls are TRBV6-5 and TRBJ1-4; TRBD1 aligns across 8 bases. The V gene's germline CDR1 is MNHEY and CDR2 SVGAGI. V gave up 5 bases and J gave up 4 bases; unmatched junction bases: 6. The length of the CDR3 is 15 residues. CDR3 sequence: CASSQWTGLNEKLFF. The CDR3 DNA reads TGTGCCAGCAGTCAGTGGACAGGGCTTAATGAAAAACTGTTTTTT.

The V call is TRBV15, the J call TRBJ1-6; the D is unclear. Germline V lookup: CDR1 LNHNV, CDR2 YYDKDF (reference sequence). Trimming removed 5 bases from V and 4 bases from J, with 12 bases in between. The CDR3 is 15 residues long. For the CDR3, the DNA is TGTGCCACCAGCCCCCCGGGAGTTTATAATTCACCCCTCCACTTT. Residues: CATSPPGVYNSPLHF.

V is TRBV9 and J is TRBJ1-2; D gene uncertain. CDR1 SGDLS and CDR2 YYNGEE come from the germline V gene. The V end was cut by 0 bases, the J end by 9 bases, with 15 bases between. The CDR3 contains 14 residues. Written as DNA, the CDR3 is TGTGCCAGCAGCGTAGGTCAACCAGATCGCAGCTACACCTTC. Protein: CASSVGQPDRSYTF.

The chain uses TRBV4-2 and TRBJ2-7, with D maybe TRBD1 (6 bases). V was shortened by 1 base and J by 0 bases, with 13 bases between the two germline ends. The CDR3 loop spans 16 amino acids. Germline-derived CDR1 and CDR2 are LGHNA and YNFKEQ. Here the CDR3 DNA reads TGTGCCAGCAGCCAAGCTGGACAGACCTTCTCCTACGAGCAGTACTTC. Residues: CASSQAGQTFSYEQYF.

The gene calls are TRBV19 and TRBJ2-7, with D perhaps matching TRBD1 (6 bases). This CDR3 has 15 residues. Looked up from germline, CDR1 is LNHDA and CDR2 is SQIVND (reference sequence). Trimming removed 3 bases at V and 2 bases at J, with 14 bases between. CDR3 nucleotide sequence: TGTGCCAGTAGTATTAAAAAGGACAGTGCCTACGAGCAGTACTTC. Its translation: CASSIKKDSAYEQYF.

This chain connects TRBV11-3 to TRBJ2-1, with D tentatively TRBD2 (6 bases). The CDR3 covers 15 residues. The V gene lost 4 bases and the J gene lost 2 bases, with 12 bases spanning the gap. The V gene's germline CDR1 is SGHNT and CDR2 YENEEA. CDR3 loop: CASSSRDLPYNEQFF. The CDR3 nucleotides are TGTGCCAGCAGCTCCCGGGACTTACCCTACAATGAGCAGTTCTTC.

The gene calls are TRBV11-2 and TRBJ2-1; D gene uncertain. Looked up from germline, CDR1 is SGHAT and CDR2 is FQNNGV. V was trimmed by 5 bases and J by 1 base, leaving 18 bases between them. There are 17 residues in the CDR3. The CDR3 region is CASSAEIRPLSYNEQFF. DNA for the CDR3: TGTGCCAGCAGCGCGGAGATCCGCCCCCTGTCCTACAATGAGCAGTTCTTC.

The chain links TRBV7-9 to TRBJ2-5; no clear D. In germline, CDR1 is SEHNR, CDR2 FQNEAQ (reference sequence). Trimming stripped 3 bases from V and 2 bases from J, with 10 bases between. This CDR3 has 14 amino acids. CDR3 sequence: CASSFLQIQETQYF. CDR3 DNA: TGTGCCAGCAGCTTTCTCCAGATTCAAGAGACCCAGTACTTC.

The chain recombines TRBV25-1 with TRBJ2-2; D possibly corresponds to TRBD1 (6 bases). Germline V gene lookup returns CDR1 MGHDK and CDR2 SYGVNS. CDR3 length equals 15 residues. The V gene lost 3 bases and the J gene lost 6 bases, with 14 bases spanning the gap. DNA of the CDR3: TGTGCCAGCAGTGATAACAGGGTGTACGCCGGGGAGCTGTTTTTT. It yields the protein CASSDNRVYAGELFF.

The rearrangement links TRBV7-9 to TRBJ2-1; perhaps TRBD1 as D (6 bases). The length of the CDR3 is 15 residues. Germline CDR1 is SEHNR and CDR2 is FQNEAQ (reference sequence). V lost 7 bases and J 8 bases, leaving 21 bases between the germline ends. The DNA for the CDR3 is TGTGCCAGCACCCAACTGGGGGCCCGAGGGGATGAGCAGTTCTTC. This sequence encodes CASTQLGARGDEQFF.

In its sample, this clone was seen a few times. The chain combines TRBV15 with TRBJ2-7; D uncertain. Germline-derived CDR1 and CDR2 are LNHNV and YYDKDF (reference sequence). The CDR3 is 13 amino acids. V lost 0 bases and J 3 bases, leaving 6 bases between the germline ends. In DNA form, the CDR3 reads TGTGCCACCAGCAGAGATGAGGACTACGAGCAGTACTTC. As protein: CATSRDEDYEQYF.

V is TRBV4-2 and J is TRBJ1-2; D not certain. CDR1 is LGHNA, CDR2 YNFKEQ, per germline. With 1 base removed from V and 8 bases from J, the gap between germline ends came to 5 bases. The CDR3 is made up of 11 amino acids. The CDR3 DNA follows: TGTGCCAGCAGCCAAGCAAGCGGCTACACCTTC. Translating it yields CASSQASGYTF.

The chain has TRBV5-6 and TRBJ2-7; 10 bases are a match to TRBD2. This CDR3 comprises 15 residues. Looked up from germline, CDR1 is SGHDT and CDR2 is YYEEEE. V lost 4 bases to trimming and J lost 0 bases; unmatched junction nucleotides: 4. The CDR3: CASSIAGGRSYEQYF. The DNA for the CDR3 is TGTGCCAGCAGCATAGCGGGAGGCCGCTCCTACGAGCAGTACTTC.

Comments on this clone: The junction and the germline gene differ at one end; a read error may be behind it. This chain uses TRBV7-9 with TRBJ2-5, with D uncertain. The germline V gene encodes CDR1 SEHNR and CDR2 FQNEAQ (reference sequence). The CDR3 is made up of 12 amino acids. CDR3 bases: TGTTCCAGCAGCTTTAGCCGGGAGACCCAGTACTTC. Amino acids: CSSSFSRETQYF.

This clone occurred a few times. The chain couples TRBV18 to TRBJ1-1, with D perhaps TRBD1 (5 bases). The ends were cut back, 5 bases at V and 1 base at J, with 8 bases in the middle. Looked up from germline, CDR1 is KGHSH and CDR2 is LQKENI. The CDR3 length is 13 residues. The CDR3 sequence: CASSADRNTEAFF. The CDR3, as DNA: TGTGCCAGCTCAGCTGACAGGAACACTGAAGCTTTCTTT.

V is TRBV27 and J is TRBJ2-6; 8 bases are shared with TRBD1. With 3 bases clipped from V and 0 bases from J, the junction kept 7 bases outside the gene matches. CDR1 MNHEY and CDR2 SMNVEV come from the germline V gene (reference sequence). CDR3 length equals 18 residues. The CDR3 loop is CASSFLEDRDSGANVLTF. CDR3 in DNA: TGTGCCAGCAGTTTTCTCGAGGACAGGGACTCTGGGGCCAACGTCCTGACTTTC. Looking up the rest from reference TRBV27 and TRBJ2-6 gives the full variable domain: EAQVTQNPRYLITVTGKKLTVTCSQNMNHEYMSWYRQDPGLGLRQIYYSMNVEVTDKGDVPEGYKVSRKEKRNFPLILESPSPNQTSLYFCASSFLEDRDSGANVLTFGAGSRLTVL.

The chain carries TRBV2 and TRBJ2-5, with a weak D call TRBD2 (6 bases). Germline lookup yields CDR1 SNHLY and CDR2 FYNNEI. Trimming shortened V by 8 bases and J by 5 bases, and 9 bases separated the two germline ends. The CDR3 covers 11 residues. This chain's CDR3 is CASLAGETQYF. Written as DNA, the CDR3 is TGTGCCAGCCTCGCGGGGGAGACCCAGTACTTC.

V and J are TRBV7-2 and TRBJ1-5, with D possibly TRBD1 on 6 matching bases. V was clipped by 4 bases and J by 5 bases, with 15 bases between them. Looked up from germline, CDR1 is SGHTA and CDR2 is FQGNSA. This CDR3 is 15 amino acids long. The DNA of the CDR3 is TGTGCCAGCAGCTATAGAGGACAGCGTTATCAGCCCCAGCATTTT. Protein sequence: CASSYRGQRYQPQHF.

V gene TRBV9 combines with J gene TRBJ1-5; D unresolved. Germline CDR1 is SGDLS and CDR2 is YYNGEE. CDR3 size: 13 residues. The V and J ends lost 4 bases and 5 bases respectively, with 10 bases between them. Written as DNA, the CDR3 is TGTGCCAGCAGCTCAGGACTGGATCAGCCCCAGCATTTT. Translation gives CASSSGLDQPQHF. The full variable domain, completed using reference TRBV9 and TRBJ1-5, is DSGVTQTPKHLITATGQRVTLRCSPRSGDLSVYWYQQSLDQGLQFLIQYYNGEERAKGNILERFSAQQFPDLHSELNLSSLELGDSALYFCASSSGLDQPQHFGDGTRLSIL.

The chain carries TRBV6-1 and TRBJ2-5; 10 nucleotides align to TRBD1. Germline values: CDR1 MNHNS, CDR2 SASEGT. This CDR3 is 14 amino acids long. Trimming took 2 bases from V and 14 from J; bases not matched to a gene: 11. The CDR3 spells CASSETDTRDRGYF. The CDR3 coding sequence is TGTGCCAGCAGTGAAACGGATACCCGGGACAGGGGATACTTC.

V gene TRBV25-1 combines with J gene TRBJ2-3, with 9 bases fitting TRBD1. Per germline, CDR1 MGHDK and CDR2 SYGVNS. The CDR3 runs 13 residues. The ends lost 3 bases at V and 13 bases at J; junction bases unmatched: 8. This CDR3 reads CASSEPGQGREYF. CDR3 coding DNA: TGTGCCAGCAGTGAGCCGGGACAGGGACGGGAGTATTTT.

Notes on this clone: Other nucleotide sequences from this sample produce the same CDR3. The rearrangement links TRBV18 to TRBJ2-7, with D possibly being TRBD1 (5 bases). This CDR3 comprises 15 residues. V dropped 6 bases and J dropped 3 bases, with 18 bases sitting between them. Looked up from germline, CDR1 is KGHSH and CDR2 is LQKENI. CDR3 DNA sequence: TGTGCCAGCTCCCCGTGGGGCCAATCAATCTACGAGCAGTACTTC. Its translation is CASSPWGQSIYEQYF.

The chain has TRBV5-1 and TRBJ2-4; D is possibly TRBD2 (5 bases). Per germline, CDR1 SGHRS and CDR2 YFSETQ. The CDR3 contains 16 residues. Trimming removed 1 base at V and 1 base at J, with 12 bases between. CDR3 nucleotide sequence: TGCGCCAGCAGCTTGCGAGGAGGAGACGCCAAAAACATTCAGTACTTC. Protein product: CASSLRGGDAKNIQYF.

The count of this clone is one. The chain combines TRBV18 with TRBJ2-5, with TRBD2 matching 8 bases. The CDR3 contains 15 residues. V lost 6 bases to trimming and J lost 9 bases; unmatched junction nucleotides: 15. Germline V gene data show CDR1 as KGHSH and CDR2 as LQKENI. CDR3 protein: CASSAAGENWLAQYF. The CDR3 DNA reads TGTGCCAGCTCGGCAGCGGGAGAAAACTGGTTGGCCCAGTACTTC.

This clone is medium-sized within its sample. This chain uses TRBV6-1 with TRBJ2-5; perhaps TRBD1 as D (6 bases). V lost 5 bases and J lost 1, with 11 bases in between. The CDR3 sequence is 14 residues long. In germline, CDR1 is MNHNS, CDR2 SASEGT. Written as DNA, the CDR3 is TGTGCCAGCAGTCCGACAGGACCCCAAGAGACCCAGTACTTC. Its translation is CASSPTGPQETQYF.